This TCR beta chain was sequenced in a study of T cell repertoires in cytomegalovirus infection. For the study at large: CMV infection together with matching HLA type was indicated by public TCR beta signatures.

In the case of this clonotype: The antigen is unknown.

TCRdb used MiXCR to reprocess the reads, holding one entry per CDR3 protein. The table shows around 740,000 distinct CDR3 sequences, with 35% to 45% occurring only once. The CDR3 has 16 amino acids. The ends lost 4 bases at V and 7 bases at J; junction bases unmatched: 13. CDR1 and CDR2 from the germline V gene are SGHRS and YFSETQ. Points from the study as a whole: Across the ex vivo response, the dominant clonotypes were HLA-C-restricted CMV-specific TCR beta clonotypes. Summed frequency of shared TCR beta families picked out CMV carriers who also had the relevant HLA.

The origin of this receptor is a human donor in good health (CMV status not recorded). Some clones in this sample may be carry-over from other donors' samples. The sample consisted of PBMCs. The chain recombines TRBV5-1 with TRBJ2-4; 8 positions match TRBD1. The CDR3: CASSVGNRDRSNIQYF. The CDR3, as DNA: TGCGCCAGCAGCGTGGGGAATCGGGACAGGAGTAACATTCAGTACTTC.